Presented here are 20 T cell receptor beta chains from one specimen sequenced in a study of chemoradiotherapy in HPV16-positive cancers. The protocol was immunoSEQ multiplex PCR, while the TCRdb copy is restricted to in-frame clones and leaves out a portion. The table records approximately 2,400 clones, 87% of them present only once. Sequences were derived from tumor tissue, sampled from a patient who underwent chemoradiotherapy. These receptors originate from a human donor with HPV-associated anogenital cancer.

DNA of the CDR3: TGTGCCAGCAGCTCCAGACTGAGCACAGATACGCAGTATTTT. Translation gives CASSSRLSTDTQYF. This sequence joins TRBV7-3 and TRBJ2-3; D call uncertain. Germline-derived CDR1 and CDR2 are SGHTA and FQGTGA. Between the trimmed V and J ends, which lost 4 bases and 0 bases, there was a span of 8 bases. The CDR3 has 14 residues.

The chain recombines TRBV29-1 with TRBJ2-7; no definite D call. CDR1 SQVTM and CDR2 ANQGSEA come from the germline V gene. The V end was cut by 6 bases, the J end by 7 bases, with 13 bases between. CDR3 length: 11 amino acids. CDR3: CSVVQSGEQYF. In DNA, the CDR3 is TGCAGCGTCGTCCAGTCCGGGGAGCAGTACTTC.

The rearrangement links TRBV18 to TRBJ2-2, with 13 bases matching TRBD2. The CDR3 is 17 residues long. The J segment lost 7 bases and the V segment lost 0 bases, leaving 5 bases of the junction unmatched. CDR1 is KGHSH, CDR2 LQKENI, per germline. The DNA for the CDR3 is TGTGCCAGCTCACCACCGGGACTAGCGGGACCGGACGGGGAGCTGTTTTTT. Protein sequence: CASSPPGLAGPDGELFF.

The chain has TRBV2 and TRBJ2-7; no clear D gene. The V end lost 2 bases, the J end lost 0 bases, and 2 bases lay between the germline ends. Germline CDR1 SNHLY, CDR2 FYNNEI. The length of the CDR3 is 12 residues. The CDR3 loop reads CASSESSYEQYF. The CDR3 nucleotides read TGTGCCAGCAGTGAAAGCTCCTACGAGCAGTACTTC.

This chain connects TRBV30 to TRBJ2-7, with 8 nucleotides matching TRBD1. Per the germline V gene, CDR1 is GTSNPN and CDR2 is SVGIG (reference sequence). The length of the CDR3 is 13 residues. The ends lost 8 bases at V and 2 bases at J; junction bases unmatched: 8. CDR3 residues: CAGTGTGTYEQYF. The CDR3 nucleotides are TGTGCCGGGACCGGGACAGGCACCTACGAGCAGTACTTC.

The rearrangement joins TRBV7-2 to TRBJ1-4; 7 bases fit TRBD1. The CDR3 runs 17 residues. Germline V gene data show CDR1 as SGHTA and CDR2 as FQGNSA. V dropped 1 base and J dropped 1; count of bases not matched to a gene: 6. The CDR3 nucleotides read TGTGCCAGCAGCTTAGTTCGTCAGGGGGGAACTAATGAAAAACTGTTTTTT. Translating gives CASSLVRQGGTNEKLFF.

This sequence joins TRBV7-2 and TRBJ1-2; D gene unclear. The CDR3 is 14 residues long. Trimming shortened V by 2 bases and J by 3 bases, and 10 bases separated the two germline ends. Germline CDR1 and CDR2: SGHTA and FQGNSA. The CDR3 sequence: CASSLSGSYYGYTF. Written as DNA, the CDR3 is TGTGCCAGCAGCTTAAGCGGCAGCTACTATGGCTACACCTTC. Using reference TRBV7-2 and TRBJ1-2 for the parts outside the CDR3, the full variable domain is GAGVSQSPSNKVTEKGKDVELRCDPISGHTALYWYRQSLGQGLEFLIYFQGNSAPDKSGLPSDRFSAERTGGSVSTLTIQRTQQEDSAVYLCASSLSGSYYGYTFGSGTRLTVV.

The chain links TRBV6-5 to TRBJ1-2, with 7 bases fitting TRBD1. This CDR3 has 12 residues. Losses at the gene ends were 6 bases for V and 7 bases for J; bases not matched to a gene: 5. Germline CDR1 MNHEY, CDR2 SVGAGI. This CDR3 reads CASSDDRAGYTF. CDR3 coding DNA: TGTGCCAGCAGCGATGACAGGGCTGGCTACACCTTC.

The V and J genes are TRBV7-8 and TRBJ1-1; D gene uncertain. The CDR3 loop spans 16 amino acids. Germline CDR1 SGHVS, CDR2 FQNEAQ. Trimming shortened V by 2 bases and J by 4 bases, and 17 bases separated the two germline ends. Here the CDR3 DNA reads TGTGCCAGCAGCTTATCATTTAGGGTTCTGGGCACTGAAGCTTTCTTT. Its translation is CASSLSFRVLGTEAFF.

The chain employs TRBV7-7 and TRBJ2-2, with TRBD1 matching 11 bases. V was clipped by 5 bases and J by 6 bases; unmatched bases: 5. Germline CDR1 is SSHAT and CDR2 is FNYEAQ (reference sequence). The CDR3 extends over 15 amino acids. The CDR3 spells CASSLKGQGAGELFF. In nucleotides, the CDR3 is TGTGCCAGCAGCCTTAAGGGACAGGGGGCCGGGGAGCTGTTTTTT. Together with reference TRBV7-7 and TRBJ2-2, the CDR3 gives the full variable domain: GAGVSQSPRYKVTKRGQDVTLRCDPISSHATLYWYQQALGQGPEFLTYFNYEAQPDKSGLPSDRFSAERPEGSISTLTIQRTEQRDSAMYRCASSLKGQGAGELFFGEGSRLTVL.

This chain connects TRBV14 to TRBJ2-3, with 8 nucleotides matching TRBD1. CDR1 is SGHDN, CDR2 FVKESK, per germline. This CDR3 spans 18 amino acids. Unmatched junction bases numbered 12, after V lost 4 bases and J lost 0 bases. CDR3 coding DNA: TGTGCCAGCAGCCTCGGACAGGGCAGGACCTTAAGCACAGATACGCAGTATTTT. It encodes CASSLGQGRTLSTDTQYF.

This clone showed up just a few times. The genes are TRBV28 and TRBJ1-2; TRBD1 might be the D (5 bases). The CDR3 covers 14 residues. CDR1 is MDHEN, CDR2 SYDVKM, per germline. Trimming cost V 6 bases and J 2 bases, with 13 bases left between them. CDR3 in amino acids: CASRPLGENYGYTF. DNA for the CDR3: TGTGCCAGCAGGCCCCTAGGGGAAAACTATGGCTACACCTTC.

The chain employs TRBV7-6 and TRBJ1-5, with a possible D match to TRBD1 (5 bases). The CDR3 is made up of 14 amino acids. Germline assignment: CDR1 SGHVS and CDR2 FNYEAQ. The germline V and J ends were trimmed by 4 bases and 7 bases, with 14 bases remaining between them. CDR3 in amino acids: CASSSGRVGQPQHF. The CDR3 DNA follows: TGTGCCAGCAGCTCGGGCAGGGTTGGACAGCCCCAGCATTTT.

Comments on this clone: Other DNA sequences in the sample encode the same CDR3. The V gene is TRBV4-3, the J gene TRBJ2-7, with 8 bases matching TRBD1. Germline CDR1 is LGHNA and CDR2 is YSLEER. With 3 bases clipped from V and 7 bases from J, the junction kept 5 bases outside the gene matches. This CDR3 has 13 amino acids. This CDR3 reads CASSQRTGREQYF. DNA of the CDR3: TGCGCCAGCAGCCAGAGGACAGGGAGGGAGCAGTACTTC.

The V and J genes are TRBV19 and TRBJ2-5, with D possibly TRBD2 on 5 matching bases. The CDR3 runs to 13 residues. Germline V CDR1 and CDR2: LNHDA, SQIVND (reference sequence). V lost 1 base to trimming and J lost 3 bases, with 6 bases between them. The CDR3 DNA is TGTGCCAGTAGTATAGGAGCGGAAGAGACCCAGTACTTC. Amino acid sequence: CASSIGAEETQYF.

The chain is built from TRBV19 and TRBJ1-3; D not certain. Trimming pared 5 bases from V and 2 bases from J, leaving 10 bases between. Germline values: CDR1 LNHDA, CDR2 SQIVND (reference sequence). This CDR3 comprises 14 residues. CDR3 in DNA: TGTGCCAGTAGTTCCGACACTGCTGGAAACACCATATATTTT. This codes for CASSSDTAGNTIYF.

V usage is TRBV13 and J usage is TRBJ2-7; 9 bases map to TRBD2. There are 16 residues in the CDR3. Unmatched junction bases numbered 5, after V lost 2 bases and J lost 0 bases. Germline loops: CDR1 PRHDT, CDR2 FYEKMQ (reference sequence). CDR3 sequence reads: CASSLTSGPLSYEQYF. CDR3 sequence (DNA): TGTGCCAGCAGCTTAACTAGCGGGCCCCTCTCCTACGAGCAGTACTTC.

J is TRBJ2-5 and V is TRBV5-1; TRBD1 aligns across 11 bases. There are 16 residues in the CDR3. Germline trimming cut 4 bases from V and 0 bases from J; bases unmatched to any gene: 5. The germline V gene has CDR1 SGHRS and CDR2 YFSETQ. The CDR3 DNA follows: TGCGCCAGCAGCCCCGGGACAGGGGGGTACCAAGAGACCCAGTACTTC. It encodes CASSPGTGGYQETQYF.

J is TRBJ2-5 and V is TRBV29-1, with D possibly matching TRBD1 (6 bases). Germline V CDR1 and CDR2: SQVTM, ANQGSEA. This CDR3 has 15 residues. Trimming pared 6 bases from V and 4 bases from J, leaving 21 bases between. CDR3 protein: CSVQRSQGQGETQYF. DNA for the CDR3: TGCAGCGTCCAAAGATCACAGGGCCAGGGAGAGACCCAGTACTTC.

This sequence joins TRBV27 and TRBJ1-4, with TRBD1 as a possible D gene (5 bases). Germline CDR1 MNHEY, CDR2 SMNVEV (reference sequence). The CDR3 runs 14 residues. Trimming took 4 bases from V and 6 from J, leaving 12 bases between them. Written as DNA, the CDR3 is TGTGCCAGCAGTTGGGGCAGTCCCGATGAAAAACTGTTTTTT. Translated, it gives CASSWGSPDEKLFF.